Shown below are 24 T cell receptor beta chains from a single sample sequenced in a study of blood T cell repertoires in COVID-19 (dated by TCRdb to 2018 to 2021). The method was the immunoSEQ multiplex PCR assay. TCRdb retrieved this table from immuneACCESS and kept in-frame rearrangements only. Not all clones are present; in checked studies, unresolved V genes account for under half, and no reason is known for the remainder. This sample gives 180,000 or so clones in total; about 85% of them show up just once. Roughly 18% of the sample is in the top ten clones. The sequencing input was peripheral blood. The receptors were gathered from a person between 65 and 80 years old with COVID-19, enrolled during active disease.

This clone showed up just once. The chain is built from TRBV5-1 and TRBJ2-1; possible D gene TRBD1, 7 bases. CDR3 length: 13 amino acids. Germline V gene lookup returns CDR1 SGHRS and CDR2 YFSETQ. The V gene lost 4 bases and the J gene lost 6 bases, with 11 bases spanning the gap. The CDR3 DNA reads TGCGCCAGCAGCGCGGGACAGAGCAATGAGCAGTTCTTC. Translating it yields CASSAGQSNEQFF.

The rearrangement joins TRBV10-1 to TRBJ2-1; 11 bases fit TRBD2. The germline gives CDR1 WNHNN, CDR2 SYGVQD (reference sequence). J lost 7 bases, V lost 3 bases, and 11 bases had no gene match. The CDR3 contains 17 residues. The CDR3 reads CASSDLAGGLLINEQFF. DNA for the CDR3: TGCGCCAGCAGTGATCTAGCGGGGGGCCTACTTATAAATGAGCAGTTCTTC.

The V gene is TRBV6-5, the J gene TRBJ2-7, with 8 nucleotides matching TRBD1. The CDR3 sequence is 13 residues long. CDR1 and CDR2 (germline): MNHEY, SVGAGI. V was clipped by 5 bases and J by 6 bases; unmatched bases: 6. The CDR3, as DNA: TGTGCCAGCAGTCGAGGACAGGGAGGCGAGCAGTACTTC. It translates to CASSRGQGGEQYF.

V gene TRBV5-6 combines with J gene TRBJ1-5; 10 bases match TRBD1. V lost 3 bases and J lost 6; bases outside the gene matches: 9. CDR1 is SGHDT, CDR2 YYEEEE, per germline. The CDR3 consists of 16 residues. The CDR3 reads CASSSGRQGAPQPQHF. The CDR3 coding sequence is TGTGCCAGCAGCTCCGGTAGACAGGGGGCGCCTCAGCCCCAGCATTTT. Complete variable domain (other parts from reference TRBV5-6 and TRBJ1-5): DAGVTQSPTHLIKTRGQQVTLRCSPKSGHDTVSWYQQALGQGPQFIFQYYEEEERQRGNFPDRFSGHQFPNYSSELNVNALLLGDSALYLCASSSGRQGAPQPQHFGDGTRLSIL.

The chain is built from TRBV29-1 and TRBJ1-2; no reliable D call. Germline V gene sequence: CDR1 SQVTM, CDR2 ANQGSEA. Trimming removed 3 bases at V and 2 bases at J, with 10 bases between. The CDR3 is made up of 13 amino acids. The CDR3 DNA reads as TGCAGCGTTGACGATTACAGCAACTATGGCTACACCTTC. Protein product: CSVDDYSNYGYTF.

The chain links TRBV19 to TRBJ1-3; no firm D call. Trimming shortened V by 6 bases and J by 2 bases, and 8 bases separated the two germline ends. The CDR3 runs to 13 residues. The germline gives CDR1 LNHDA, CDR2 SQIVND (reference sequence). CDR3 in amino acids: CASSSPAGNTIYF. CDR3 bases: TGTGCCAGTAGCTCCCCAGCTGGAAACACCATATATTTT.

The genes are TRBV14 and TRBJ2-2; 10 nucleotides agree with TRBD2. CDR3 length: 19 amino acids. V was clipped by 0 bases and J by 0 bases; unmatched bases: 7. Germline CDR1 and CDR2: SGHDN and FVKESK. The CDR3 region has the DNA TGTGCCAGCAGCCAAGACGTAGCGGGAGGCCACTCGAACACCGGGGAGCTGTTTTTT. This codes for CASSQDVAGGHSNTGELFF.

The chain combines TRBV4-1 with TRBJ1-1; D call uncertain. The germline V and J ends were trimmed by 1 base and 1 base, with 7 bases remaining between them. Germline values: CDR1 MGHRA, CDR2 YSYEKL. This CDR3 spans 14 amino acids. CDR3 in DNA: TGCGCCAGCAGCCAAGCTCGGGGGAACACTGAAGCTTTCTTT. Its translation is CASSQARGNTEAFF.

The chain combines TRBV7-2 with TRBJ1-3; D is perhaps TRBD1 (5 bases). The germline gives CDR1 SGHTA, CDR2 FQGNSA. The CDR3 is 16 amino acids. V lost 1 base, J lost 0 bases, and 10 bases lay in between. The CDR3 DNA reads TGTGCCAGCAGCTTAGTAGGGGCATCCTCTGGAAACACCATATATTTT. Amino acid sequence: CASSLVGASSGNTIYF. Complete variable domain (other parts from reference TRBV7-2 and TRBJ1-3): GAGVSQSPSNKVTEKGKDVELRCDPISGHTALYWYRQSLGQGLEFLIYFQGNSAPDKSGLPSDRFSAERTGGSVSTLTIQRTQQEDSAVYLCASSLVGASSGNTIYFGEGSWLTVV.

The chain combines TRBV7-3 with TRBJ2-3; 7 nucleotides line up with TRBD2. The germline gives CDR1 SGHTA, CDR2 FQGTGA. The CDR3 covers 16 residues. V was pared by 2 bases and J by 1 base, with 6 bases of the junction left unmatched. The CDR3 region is CASSLQAGVGTDTQYF. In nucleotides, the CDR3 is TGTGCCAGCAGCTTACAGGCGGGAGTGGGCACAGATACGCAGTATTTT.

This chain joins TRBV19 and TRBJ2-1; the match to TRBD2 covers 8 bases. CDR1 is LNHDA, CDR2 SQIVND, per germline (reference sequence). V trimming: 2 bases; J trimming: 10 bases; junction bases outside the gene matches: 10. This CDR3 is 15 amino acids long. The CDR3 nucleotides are TGTGCCAGTAGTATATTGGAGACTAGCGTCACGGAGCAGTTCTTC. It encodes CASSILETSVTEQFF.

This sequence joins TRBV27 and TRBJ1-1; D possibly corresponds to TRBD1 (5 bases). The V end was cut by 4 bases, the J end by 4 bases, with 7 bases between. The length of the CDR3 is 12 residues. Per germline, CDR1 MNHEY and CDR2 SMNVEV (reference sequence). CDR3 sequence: CASSSQGTEAFF. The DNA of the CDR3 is TGTGCCAGCAGTTCCCAGGGCACTGAAGCTTTCTTT.

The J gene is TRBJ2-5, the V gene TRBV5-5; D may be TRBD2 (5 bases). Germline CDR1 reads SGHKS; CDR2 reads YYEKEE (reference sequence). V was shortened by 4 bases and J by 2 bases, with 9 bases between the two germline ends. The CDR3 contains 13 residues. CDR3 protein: CASSPDYQETQYF. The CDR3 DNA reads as TGTGCCAGCAGCCCTGACTATCAAGAGACCCAGTACTTC.

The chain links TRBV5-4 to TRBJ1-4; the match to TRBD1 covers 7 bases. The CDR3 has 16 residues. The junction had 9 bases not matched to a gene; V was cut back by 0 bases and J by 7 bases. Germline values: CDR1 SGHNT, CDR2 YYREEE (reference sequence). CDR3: CASSLGDRVGREKLFF. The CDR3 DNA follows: TGTGCCAGCAGCTTGGGCGACAGGGTTGGACGTGAAAAACTGTTTTTT.

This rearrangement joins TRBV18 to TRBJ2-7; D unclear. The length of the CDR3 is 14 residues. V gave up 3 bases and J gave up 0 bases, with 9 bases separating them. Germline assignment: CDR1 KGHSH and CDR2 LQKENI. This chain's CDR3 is CASSPTVSSYEQYF. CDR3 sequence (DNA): TGTGCCAGCTCACCTACAGTGAGCTCCTACGAGCAGTACTTC.

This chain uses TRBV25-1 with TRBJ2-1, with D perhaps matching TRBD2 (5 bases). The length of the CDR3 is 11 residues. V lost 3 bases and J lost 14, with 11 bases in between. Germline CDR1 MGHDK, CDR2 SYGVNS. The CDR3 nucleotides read TGTGCCAGCAGTGATGCATTACTAGAGTTCTTC. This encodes CASSDALLEFF.

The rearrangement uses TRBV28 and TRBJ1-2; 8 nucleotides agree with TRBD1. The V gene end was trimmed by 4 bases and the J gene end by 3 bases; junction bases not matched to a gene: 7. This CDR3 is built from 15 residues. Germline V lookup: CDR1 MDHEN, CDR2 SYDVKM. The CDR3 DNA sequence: TGTGCCAGCAGTTCTATTGGACAGGGCGACTATGGCTACACCTTC. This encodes CASSSIGQGDYGYTF.

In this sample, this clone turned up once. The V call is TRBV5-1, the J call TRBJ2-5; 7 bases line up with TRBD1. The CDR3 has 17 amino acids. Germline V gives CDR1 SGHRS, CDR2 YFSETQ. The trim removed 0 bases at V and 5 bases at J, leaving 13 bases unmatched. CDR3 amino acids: CASSLGSGTGVFETQYF. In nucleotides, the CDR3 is TGCGCCAGCAGCTTGGGTTCGGGTACAGGGGTTTTCGAGACCCAGTACTTC.

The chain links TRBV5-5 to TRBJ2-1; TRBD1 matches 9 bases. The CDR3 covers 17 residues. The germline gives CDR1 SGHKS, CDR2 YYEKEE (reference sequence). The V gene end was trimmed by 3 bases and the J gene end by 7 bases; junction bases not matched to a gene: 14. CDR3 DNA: TGTGCCAGCAGCTCCCGAGGGGGGACAGGGAACATAAATGAGCAGTTCTTC. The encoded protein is CASSSRGGTGNINEQFF.

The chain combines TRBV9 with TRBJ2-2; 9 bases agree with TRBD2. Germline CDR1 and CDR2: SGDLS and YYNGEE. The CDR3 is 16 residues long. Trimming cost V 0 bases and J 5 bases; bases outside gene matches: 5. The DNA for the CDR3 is TGTGCCAGCAGCGTAGTGGCTAGCGGGGAGACCGGGGAGCTGTTTTTT. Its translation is CASSVVASGETGELFF.

The CDR3 region is CASSTGGRLFF. CDR3 nucleotide sequence: TGTGCCAGCAGCACCGGGGGGAGACTGTTTTTT. V and J are TRBV6-2 or TRBV6-3 and TRBJ1-4; D is possibly TRBD1 (5 bases). This CDR3 is built from 11 residues. V was clipped by 6 bases and J by 13 bases, with 12 bases between them. Germline V gene lookup returns CDR1 MNHEY and CDR2 SVGEGT.

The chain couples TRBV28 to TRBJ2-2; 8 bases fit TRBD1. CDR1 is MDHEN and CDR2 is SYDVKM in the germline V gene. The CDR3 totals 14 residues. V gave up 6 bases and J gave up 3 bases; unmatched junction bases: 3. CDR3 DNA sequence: TGTGCCAGCAGCCCGACAGGGGACACCGGGGAGCTGTTTTTT. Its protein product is CASSPTGDTGELFF. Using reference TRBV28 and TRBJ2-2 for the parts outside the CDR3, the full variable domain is DVKVTQSSRYLVKRTGEKVFLECVQDMDHENMFWYRQDPGLGLRLIYFSYDVKMKEKGDIPEGYSVSREKKERFSLILESASTNQTSMYLCASSPTGDTGELFFGEGSRLTVL.

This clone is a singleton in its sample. CDR3 DNA: TGTGCCAGCAGAGGCCGGGACAGGGCTTCGGAGACCCAGTACTTC. It translates to CASRGRDRASETQYF. The chain links TRBV6-6 to TRBJ2-5; 9 bases agree with TRBD1. The V and J ends lost 6 bases and 5 bases, in that order; junction bases with no gene match: 10. Germline CDR1 MNHNY, CDR2 SVGAGI (reference sequence). This CDR3 contains 15 residues.

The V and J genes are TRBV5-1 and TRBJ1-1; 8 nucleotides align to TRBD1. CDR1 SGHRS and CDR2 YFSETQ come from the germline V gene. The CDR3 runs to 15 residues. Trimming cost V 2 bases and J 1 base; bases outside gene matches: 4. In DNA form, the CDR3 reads TGCGCCAGCAGCTTAACCGGGACAGGGAACACTGAAGCTTTCTTT. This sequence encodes CASSLTGTGNTEAFF.